Within the sample, the clone carrying this T cell receptor (beta chain) is medium-sized (0.01 to 0.1%). The data originate from a study of tumor-infiltrating lymphocytes in localized non-small cell lung cancer. Measured with immunoSEQ multiplex PCR; TCRdb has only the in-frame clones, and not every one. The sample holds approximately 10,000 clones, roughly 63% seen once. Germline values: CDR1 MNHEY, CDR2 SVGAGI. This CDR3 comprises 13 residues. V lost 3 bases, J lost 11 bases, and 16 bases lay in between. The gene calls are TRBV6-5 and TRBJ1-1; unclear D gene. Sequenced sample: uninvolved lung tissue not adjacent to the tumor. The receptor comes from a human donor with non-small cell lung cancer. CDR3 nucleotides: TGTGCCAGCAGTTATAATCCCGAGACTCGGGCTTTCTTT. It codes for CASSYNPETRAFF.